This TCR beta chain comes out of a study of shared clonotypes between healthy human individuals. Study outcomes and limitations: Approximately 5.1% was the fraction of naive CD4 clonotypes found shared across a handful of donors. Relative to memory subsets, naive subsets generally showed larger estimated richness.

Using immunoSEQ multiplex PCR, the repertoire was profiled, and TCRdb retains in-frame clones only, with some absent. The data contain about 580,000 clones, 98% of them seen just once; the ten biggest clones take up approximately 0.3%. This clone was counted once. Its antigen is undetermined. CD8 cells regarded as naive lacked CD45RO, were positively chosen for CCR7, and omitted terminally differentiated effector memory CD45RA+ cells. Every one of the donors was a Caucasian adult that lived in Nashville, Tennessee. Sequenced material: naive CD8+ T cells sorted from blood. The clonotype originates from a young man in good health.

CDR3 in DNA: TGTGCCAGCAGCTATAACAGGGACCTCTACGAGCAGTACTTC. This encodes CASSYNRDLYEQYF. The chain is built from TRBV5-4 and TRBJ2-7; a possible D gene is TRBD1 (6 bases). CDR3 length: 14 residues. Germline V CDR1 and CDR2: SGHNT, YYREEE (reference sequence). Trimming removed 3 bases at V and 3 bases at J, with 13 bases between.